This note documents a single T cell receptor (beta chain) sequence. They got blood RNA out of unsorted whole blood and also pulled out germline DNA. The data derive from a study of tumor-infiltrating lymphocytes in primary liver carcinoma. Trimming removed 5 bases at V and 4 bases at J, with 17 bases between. Germline-derived CDR1 and CDR2 are SGHAT and FQNNGV. The CDR3 has 15 residues. The authors made TCR beta cDNA from approximately 500 ng total RNA with a constant-region primer. Researchers made the TCR beta libraries by running three nested multiplex PCR rounds with slightly modified ARM-PCR. For approximately 11 cycles apiece, the opening two PCR rounds ran with TRBV1-TRBV30 forward primers and a C-beta reverse primer. TCRdb passed the multiplex PCR reads through MiXCR, listing each CDR3 protein once. The sample lists around 330,000 distinct CDR3 sequences; roughly two thirds were seen once.

This chain links TRBV11-2 with TRBJ1-1, with D possibly matching TRBD1 (5 bases). The TCR comes from a man in his forties with primary liver carcinoma and hepatitis B virus infection. Material for sequencing was peripheral blood. The CDR3: CASSIGVVGVTEAFF. In DNA form, the CDR3 reads TGTGCCAGCAGCATAGGAGTTGTAGGGGTCACTGAAGCTTTCTTT.